This T cell receptor beta chain was found in a study of T-cell reconstitution after alpha-beta-depleted transplantation in children. Library preparation (for TCRbeta) was performed with unique molecular identifiers. TCRdb re-analysed the PCR reads in MiXCR, keeping a single row per CDR3 protein. The sample records about 230,000 distinct CDR3 sequences, 12% being singletons. Trimming shortened V by 2 bases and J by 4 bases, and 9 bases separated the two germline ends. This CDR3 has 13 amino acids. CDR1 and CDR2 from the germline V gene are MNHNY and SVGAGI (reference sequence). This clonotype has only a few counts.

This clonotype was obtained from a human donor who donated a stem cell graft to a child with acute lymphoblastic leukemia. Material: PBMCs from the stem cell graft donor, obtained from the stem cell graft. The rearrangement joins TRBV6-6 to TRBJ2-7, with a tentative D call TRBD1 (6 bases). The CDR3 DNA sequence: TGTGCCAGCAGTTACACCCAGGGGTACGAGCAGTACTTC. This gives the protein CASSYTQGYEQYF.